This TCR beta chain originates from a study of T cell responses to AZD1222 COVID-19 vaccine (dated by TCRdb to 2020 to 2023). About the full investigation: AZD1222 recipients with second doses at about 4 weeks or about 12 weeks were pooled, because spike-specific TCR depth and breadth did not differ between schedules. A total of under 250 trial participants underwent TCR sequencing, of whom 200 to 220 had received two doses of AZD1222 and around 26 had received two doses of the MenACWY control vaccine. Trial participants were enrolled into age subgroups of 18-55, 56-69 and 70-plus years, which contained about 150, 28 and 57 TCR-sequenced participants, respectively.

The CDR3 starts with the cysteine, ends with the phenylalanine, and has 11 residues. Kept here is only the CDR3 DNA, which spans 33 bases and is read in frame from base 1. The V end loses 6 bases and the J end loses 6 bases, and a stretch of 5 bases separates them. The germline V gene sets CDR1 to MNHEY and CDR2 to SVGAGI. The CDR3 regions of human TCRbeta chains were analyzed by immunosequencing. As for the authors' bioinformatics: TCRs in the repertoires were compared against a reference library of SARS-CoV-2-specific TCRs that had been generated with the MIRA antigen-specificity platform. Breadth meant the fraction of unique TCRs that were SARS-CoV-2-associated, whereas depth meant the fraction of total T cells that were SARS-CoV-2-associated. Using the MIRA data, every spike-specific TCR was mapped to the spike region that the TCR reacted to and assigned to either a CD4 or a CD8 class. Log10-transformed breadth and depth values were compared by one-way ANOVA with Sidak's multiple comparisons tests. The clones in this table, taken by TCRdb from immuneACCESS, are in-frame only. Not every clone is retained; where verified, under half of the shortfall comes from an unresolved V gene, and the cause of the rest is unknown. Clone size and V and J calls were adopted from that table, with D and trimming inferred from the DNA. The sample table contains about 130,000 clones; only one count was recorded for roughly nine tenths of them. The leading ten clones occupy 4% to 5% of the sample.

This clone was detected a few times. Its antigen specificity is not known. No much larger clonotype is one base removed from it; base qualities were not supplied. In the paper's terms, the time point label means: baseline before first vaccination. Vaccinee samples came from UK trials COV001 and COV002, including a single-blind randomized controlled phase 2/3 trial of AZD1222 (ChAdOx1 nCoV-19) in healthy adults. For TCRbeta chain sequencing, PBMC samples from trial participants were taken at day 0 and at day 28 after the second dose. Broad study findings and their caveats: The 56-69-year group was small, and its depth increase did not reach significance, likely because of low power. Because no day 14 peak-response samples were available, repertoires were characterized only after the peak T cell response. CD4 TCRs associated with the vaccine covered the entire spike protein, and the dominant responses were in regions 160-218 and 743-854. Reportedly, almost half of the unique spike-specific TCRs recognized epitopes lying outside the regions that are mutated in the B.1.351 and B.1.1.7 variants. Most participants were white British and females outnumbered males, and the authors suggested that clonal diversity may have been underestimated. Conclusions about previously exposed vaccinees are limited, since just five to seven AZD1222 recipients were seropositive for SARS-CoV-2 at baseline. After two AZD1222 doses, both the breadth and the depth of spike-specific TCRs were significantly higher than at day 0 and than in MenACWY recipients.

The TCR comes from an adult in good health. The V gene is TRBV6-5 and the J gene is TRBJ2-2, with the D segment identity uncertain. This specimen consisted of peripheral blood, obtained on day 0 of AZD1222 vaccination. The DNA sequence follows: TGTGCCAGCAGGGCAGCCGGGGAGCTGTTTTTT. This sequence encodes CASRAAGELFF.